These 21 T cell receptor beta chains came from one sample sequenced in a study of blood T cells in healthy people across ages. Then a second PCR, running roughly 7 to 11 cycles, was carried out with a sample-barcoded 5' primer and a J-beta primer mix. TCRdb passed the 5' RACE reads through MiXCR, listing each CDR3 protein once. The table includes roughly 700,000 distinct CDR3 sequences, around 49% detected once. Sequencing was performed on blood. These receptors were collected from an older woman in good health.

This clonotype has just a few counts. This chain uses TRBV20-1 with TRBJ2-7, with 10 nucleotides matching TRBD2. This CDR3 spans 15 amino acids. The junction had 8 bases not matched to a gene; V was cut back by 4 bases and J by 2 bases. Germline assignment: CDR1 DFQATT and CDR2 SNEGSKA (reference sequence). The CDR3 here is CSAKIAGGSPYEQYF. CDR3 in DNA: TGCAGTGCTAAAATAGCGGGAGGTTCCCCCTACGAGCAGTACTTC.

This chain uses TRBV11-2 with TRBJ2-5; tentatively, D is TRBD2 (6 bases). Trimming cost V 4 bases and J 9 bases, with 18 bases left between them. This CDR3 spans 14 amino acids. Germline V lookup: CDR1 SGHAT, CDR2 FQNNGV. In DNA form, the CDR3 reads TGTGCCAGCAGCTCGCGAACAGTAGGGGAGGCCCAGTACTTC. Residues: CASSSRTVGEAQYF.

The chain carries TRBV12-3 or TRBV12-4 and TRBJ1-2; D may be TRBD1 (5 bases). V was shortened by 5 bases and J by 5 bases, with 15 bases between the two germline ends. The CDR3 is made up of 14 amino acids. CDR3 residues: CASSPLRAGYGYTF. The CDR3 DNA is TGTGCCAGCAGTCCCCTCAGGGCTGGATATGGCTACACCTTC.

The chain joins TRBV5-1 to TRBJ2-5; TRBD2 matches at 7 bases. Unmatched junction bases numbered 3, after V lost 4 bases and J lost 3 bases. Looked up from germline, CDR1 is SGHRS and CDR2 is YFSETQ. The CDR3 runs to 13 residues. Here the CDR3 reads CASSASGEETQYF. DNA of the CDR3: TGCGCCAGCAGCGCCAGCGGGGAAGAGACCCAGTACTTC. Looking up the rest from reference TRBV5-1 and TRBJ2-5 gives the full variable domain: KAGVTQTPRYLIKTRGQQVTLSCSPISGHRSVSWYQQTPGQGLQFLFEYFSETQRNKGNFPGRFSGRQFSNSRSEMNVSTLELGDSALYLCASSASGEETQYFGPGTRLLVL.

This clonotype turned up a few times. This could be a read error, since a much larger clone is one nucleotide away. This chain uses TRBV7-9 with TRBJ1-2; possible D gene TRBD1, 6 bases. V lost 4 bases and J lost 4, with 13 bases in between. This CDR3 is 14 amino acids long. Germline V lookup: CDR1 SEHNR, CDR2 FQNEAQ (reference sequence). The chain's CDR3 is CASSSGAASYGYTF. In nucleotides, the CDR3 is TGTGCCAGCAGCTCGGGGGCGGCGAGCTATGGCTACACCTTC.

This clonotype showed up just a few times. The genes are TRBV7-2 and TRBJ1-2; D possibly corresponds to TRBD1 (5 bases). CDR3 length: 13 amino acids. The germline gives CDR1 SGHTA, CDR2 FQGNSA. Trimming took off 7 bases at V and 4 bases at J, with 13 bases between the two ends. The CDR3 DNA reads as TGTGCCAGCACCCTGACAGACTCCTATGGCTACACCTTC. As protein: CASTLTDSYGYTF.

The chain couples TRBV12-3 or TRBV12-4 to TRBJ2-1; 7 bases agree with TRBD2. The CDR3 contains 14 residues. The V and J ends lost 6 bases and 4 bases, in that order; junction bases with no gene match: 6. CDR3 DNA sequence: TGTGCCAGCAGCCCCACGGGGGGATACAATGAGCAGTTCTTC. Its protein product is CASSPTGGYNEQFF.

The CDR3 is CASRDTGGEGYTF. The CDR3 region has the DNA TGTGCCAGCAGAGACACAGGGGGAGAAGGCTACACCTTC. The chain combines TRBV27 with TRBJ1-2; TRBD1 aligns across 8 bases. The germline V gene has CDR1 MNHEY and CDR2 SMNVEV (reference sequence). J lost 8 bases, V lost 6 bases, and 8 bases had no gene match. This CDR3 spans 13 amino acids.

This clonotype occurred a few times. V usage is TRBV29-1 and J usage is TRBJ2-3; 9 bases map to TRBD2. CDR3 size: 15 residues. The ends lost 6 bases at V and 5 bases at J; junction bases unmatched: 12. Germline assignment: CDR1 SQVTM and CDR2 ANQGSEA. The CDR3 region has the DNA TGCAGCGTCCACACGGGATTAGCGGGAGAAGATACGCAGTATTTT. As protein: CSVHTGLAGEDTQYF.

The sample holds a few counts of this clonotype. The chain is built from TRBV27 and TRBJ2-7; 8 bases align to TRBD2. CDR1 and CDR2 from the germline V gene are MNHEY and SMNVEV (reference sequence). Trimming removed 4 bases from V and 5 bases from J; junction bases left unmatched: 10. The CDR3 is 15 residues long. The CDR3 bases are TGTGCCAGCAGTTCCACCGGGACTAGGAGGAACGAGCAGTACTTC. Translating it yields CASSSTGTRRNEQYF.

J is TRBJ1-4 and V is TRBV5-1; D gene unclear. CDR3 length: 17 amino acids. CDR1 and CDR2 from the germline V gene are SGHRS and YFSETQ. With 4 bases removed from V and 5 bases from J, the gap between germline ends came to 21 bases. CDR3 DNA: TGCGCCAGCAGCACGAGACCGGGCGGGAGGGAAAATGAAAAACTGTTTTTT. Protein: CASSTRPGGRENEKLFF.

The CDR3 protein is CASSLTGGELYGYTF. The DNA for the CDR3 is TGTGCCAGCAGCTTAACGGGTGGGGAACTCTATGGCTACACCTTC. The V and J genes are TRBV7-3 and TRBJ1-2; D gene ambiguous. This CDR3 has 15 residues. Trimming shortened V by 0 bases and J by 4 bases, and 12 bases separated the two germline ends. Per germline, CDR1 SGHTA and CDR2 FQGTGA.

V is TRBV21-1 and J is TRBJ2-5; TRBD2 is the table's D call and was not checked against the DNA. TRBV21-1 is shown as a pseudogene. CDR3 length: 14 residues. CDR3 residues: CASSPRAGVHEQYF. The CDR3 DNA reads TGTGCCAGCAGCCCCAGGGCGGGAGTTCATGAGCAGTACTTC.

This clonotype occurred a few times. The chain recombines TRBV4-3 with TRBJ1-4; D call uncertain. The CDR3 is 15 amino acids. The germline gives CDR1 LGHNA, CDR2 YSLEER. V gave up 3 bases and J gave up 4 bases, with 12 bases separating them. This chain's CDR3 is CASSQLAGVNEKLFF. CDR3 DNA sequence: TGCGCCAGCAGCCAGCTGGCCGGGGTTAATGAAAAACTGTTTTTT.

This chain uses TRBV28 with TRBJ2-4, with a weak D call TRBD1 (6 bases). The tail of the sequence fits TRBJ2-7 better, so the J call may be wrong. Germline V gene lookup returns CDR1 MDHEN and CDR2 SYDVKM. There are 16 residues in the CDR3. For the CDR3, the DNA is TGTGCCAGCAGTTTATTAGGGGGAGAGGGGACCTACGAGCAGTACTTC. Its protein is CASSLLGGEGTYEQYF.

This clonotype was counted a few times. V usage is TRBV7-2 and J usage is TRBJ1-2; TRBD1 aligns across 7 bases. Germline-derived CDR1 and CDR2 are SGHTA and FQGNSA. V dropped 6 bases and J dropped 8; count of bases not matched to a gene: 15. The CDR3 has 15 residues. In DNA form, the CDR3 reads TGTGCCAGCAGACCAGCATCAGGGGGGAGTGAAGGCTACACCTTC. As protein: CASRPASGGSEGYTF.

CDR3 sequence: CASSVDAGAGVDTQYF. CDR3 coding DNA: TGTGCCAGCAGCGTAGACGCGGGAGCTGGGGTGGATACGCAGTATTTT. The chain is built from TRBV9 and TRBJ2-3, with 7 bases lining up with TRBD2. V lost 0 bases and J lost 6; bases outside the gene matches: 10. This CDR3 contains 16 residues. CDR1 SGDLS and CDR2 YYNGEE come from the germline V gene.

The DNA for the CDR3 is TGCAGTGCAGGGACTAGCACGGACAATGAGCAGTTCTTC. This sequence encodes CSAGTSTDNEQFF. The gene calls are TRBV20-1 and TRBJ2-1; the match to TRBD2 covers 9 bases. J gave up 5 bases and V 6 bases, and 5 bases lay outside the gene matches. The germline V gene has CDR1 DFQATT and CDR2 SNEGSKA (reference sequence). The CDR3 is made up of 13 amino acids.

The table lists this clonotype with a few counts. This chain connects TRBV6-4 to TRBJ1-2; the D gene is possibly TRBD1 (5 bases). Germline V CDR1 and CDR2: MRHNA, SNTAGT. CDR3 length: 9 residues. V gave up 8 bases and J gave up 7 bases, with 5 bases separating them. CDR3 DNA sequence: TGTGCCAGCCAGGGTGGCTACACCTTC. It is translated as CASQGGYTF.

The sample holds a few counts of this clonotype. The J gene is TRBJ1-1, the V gene TRBV4-2; 7 nucleotides match TRBD1. This CDR3 region has 12 residues. After removal of 1 base from V and 7 bases from J, the junction contained 0 bases not matched to a gene. Germline lookup yields CDR1 LGHNA and CDR2 YNFKEQ. The CDR3 DNA reads as TGTGCCAGCAGCCAAGGACAGGGTGAAGCTTTCTTT. Protein product: CASSQGQGEAFF.

This sequence joins TRBV30 and TRBJ2-1; TRBD2 matches at 8 bases. With V trimmed by 0 bases and J by 7 bases, 8 bases remained unmatched. This CDR3 is built from 15 residues. CDR1 is GTSNPN, CDR2 SVGIG, per germline (reference sequence). CDR3 DNA: TGTGCCTGGAGTGTACAAGCGGGAGTAGGGAATGAGCAGTTCTTC. It translates to CAWSVQAGVGNEQFF. The full variable domain, with the rest looked up from reference TRBV30 and TRBJ2-1, is SQTIHQWPATLVQPVGSPLSLECTVEGTSNPNLYWYRQAAGRGLQLLFYSVGIGQISSEVPQNLSASRPQDRQFILSSKKLLLSDSGFYLCAWSVQAGVGNEQFFGPGTRLTVL.